The rows below give T cell receptor beta chains drawn from one sample of a study of T cell responses to AZD1222 COVID-19 vaccine. The protocol was immunoSEQ multiplex PCR, while the TCRdb copy is restricted to in-frame clones and leaves out a portion. Of approximately 100,000 clones in the sample, about 95% were seen once. Sequences were derived from peripheral blood, sampled on day 0 of AZD1222 vaccination. The source is an adult in good health. CDR3s include the opening cysteine and the closing phenylalanine or tryptophan. The D gene is left open where the match is weak. The size entry is marked missing in some rows and otherwise reads once, few, many or a size class.

clone size: .
V gene: TRBV27
D gene: .
J gene: TRBJ1-2
CDR3 protein: CASSPSQVRYGYTF
CDR3 DNA: TGTGCCAGCAGTCCTTCACAAGTTCGTTATGGCTACACCTTC

clone size: .
V gene: TRBV5-1
D gene: .
J gene: TRBJ1-1
CDR3 protein: CASSRQPSNTEAFF
CDR3 DNA: TGCGCCAGCAGCCGGCAGCCTTCGAACACTGAAGCTTTCTTT

clone size: .
V gene: TRBV9
D gene: .
J gene: TRBJ1-5
CDR3 protein: CASSVAGNVQPQHF
CDR3 DNA: TGTGCCAGCAGCGTAGCAGGTAATGTTCAGCCCCAGCATTTT

clone size: once
V gene: TRBV5-6
D gene: TRBD2
J gene: TRBJ2-3
CDR3 protein: CAPSGPASGGTDTQYF
CDR3 DNA: TGTGCCCCCAGCGGTCCGGCTAGCGGGGGCACAGATACGCAGTATTTT

clone size: .
V gene: TRBV5-3
D gene: TRBD2
J gene: TRBJ2-1
CDR3 protein: CARSLAGREGNEQFF
CDR3 DNA: TGTGCCAGAAGCTTGGCCGGGAGGGAGGGCAATGAGCAGTTCTTC

clone size: .
V gene: TRBV5-4
D gene: .
J gene: TRBJ2-7
CDR3 protein: CASSLSDLTYEQYF
CDR3 DNA: TGTGCCAGCAGCTTAAGCGACTTGACATACGAGCAGTACTTC

clone size: once
V gene: TRBV29-1
D gene: .
J gene: TRBJ2-1
CDR3 protein: CSVARNQYNEQFF
CDR3 DNA: TGCAGCGTTGCTAGAAACCAATACAATGAGCAGTTCTTC

clone size: .
V gene: TRBV19
D gene: TRBD1
J gene: TRBJ2-2
CDR3 protein: CASKRGLNTGELFF
CDR3 DNA: TGTGCCAGTAAGAGGGGGCTGAACACCGGGGAGCTGTTTTTT

clone size: .
V gene: TRBV27
D gene: TRBD1
J gene: TRBJ2-5
CDR3 protein: CASSTGGRETQYF
CDR3 DNA: TGTGCCAGCAGTACAGGGGGCCGGGAGACCCAGTACTTC

clone size: .
V gene: TRBV18
D gene: .
J gene: TRBJ2-5
CDR3 protein: CASSPDDRDRPYF
CDR3 DNA: TGTGCCAGCTCACCCGATGACCGGGACCGCCCGTACTTC

clone size: .
V gene: TRBV27
D gene: TRBD1
J gene: TRBJ1-2
CDR3 protein: CASSLGPNRGDGYTF
CDR3 DNA: TGTGCCAGCAGTTTAGGGCCCAACAGGGGGGATGGCTACACCTTC

clone size: .
V gene: TRBV7-9
D gene: .
J gene: TRBJ2-6
CDR3 protein: CASTKQGTSGANVLTF
CDR3 DNA: TGTGCCAGCACCAAACAGGGAACCTCTGGGGCCAACGTCCTGACTTTC

clone size: .
V gene: TRBV27
D gene: .
J gene: TRBJ2-5
CDR3 protein: CASKAAHWETQYF
CDR3 DNA: TGTGCCAGCAAGGCCGCACACTGGGAGACCCAGTACTTC

clone size: .
V gene: TRBV5-4
D gene: .
J gene: TRBJ2-7
CDR3 protein: CASSLNRGDRISSYEQYF
CDR3 DNA: TGTGCCAGCAGCTTGAATCGGGGGGACAGGATCAGCTCCTACGAGCAGTACTTC

clone size: .
V gene: TRBV14
D gene: TRBD1
J gene: TRBJ2-7
CDR3 protein: CASSFRGTYEQYF
CDR3 DNA: TGTGCCAGCAGTTTCAGGGGGACCTACGAGCAGTACTTC

clone size: .
V gene: TRBV19
D gene: .
J gene: TRBJ1-5
CDR3 protein: CASSIGGGLTQPQHF
CDR3 DNA: TGTGCCAGTAGTATCGGCGGGGGATTAACTCAGCCCCAGCATTTT

clone size: .
V gene: TRBV10-2
D gene: .
J gene: TRBJ2-1
CDR3 protein: CASSPGYPGNEQFF
CDR3 DNA: TGCGCCAGCAGTCCCGGATACCCGGGGAATGAGCAGTTCTTC

clone size: once
V gene: TRBV6-5
D gene: .
J gene: TRBJ1-3
CDR3 protein: CASTLGGSSGNTIYF
CDR3 DNA: TGTGCCAGCACCCTAGGGGGAAGCTCTGGAAACACCATATATTTT

clone size: once
V gene: TRBV29-1
D gene: .
J gene: TRBJ1-2
CDR3 protein: CSVERIVKGLIAYGYTF
CDR3 DNA: TGCAGCGTTGAGCGCATAGTTAAAGGACTTATCGCGTATGGCTACACCTTC

clone size: few
V gene: TRBV6-1
D gene: TRBD1
J gene: TRBJ1-2
CDR3 protein: CASSETIGTGGSGYTF
CDR3 DNA: TGTGCCAGCAGTGAAACTATTGGGACAGGGGGTAGCGGCTACACCTTC

clone size: .
V gene: TRBV5-5
D gene: .
J gene: TRBJ2-7
CDR3 protein: CASSFRQNYEQYF
CDR3 DNA: TGTGCCAGCAGCTTTAGACAGAACTACGAGCAGTACTTC

clone size: .
V gene: TRBV12-2
D gene: .
J gene: TRBJ1-5
CDR3 protein: CASRYHIDNQPQHF
CDR3 DNA: TGTGCAAGTCGATATCACATAGACAATCAGCCCCAGCATTTT

clone size: .
V gene: TRBV11-3
D gene: .
J gene: TRBJ1-2
CDR3 protein: CASSLSQGYGYTF
CDR3 DNA: TGTGCCAGCAGCTTGTCTCAGGGGTATGGCTACACCTTC

clone size: few
V gene: TRBV3-1/TRBV3-2
D gene: .
J gene: TRBJ1-5
CDR3 protein: CASSQQGQPNQPQHF
CDR3 DNA: TGTGCCAGCAGCCAACAAGGACAGCCAAATCAGCCCCAGCATTTT

clone size: .
V gene: TRBV9
D gene: TRBD2
J gene: TRBJ2-1
CDR3 protein: CASSVGTSGSFKNHEQFF
CDR3 DNA: TGTGCCAGCAGCGTGGGGACTAGCGGGAGTTTCAAGAATCATGAGCAGTTCTTC

clone size: .
V gene: TRBV14
D gene: .
J gene: TRBJ1-3
CDR3 protein: CASGRSSGNTIYF
CDR3 DNA: TGTGCCAGCGGTCGCAGCTCTGGAAACACCATATATTTT

clone size: .
V gene: TRBV6-5
D gene: TRBD1
J gene: TRBJ2-1
CDR3 protein: CASTSPDRAVNEQFF
CDR3 DNA: TGTGCCAGCACCTCGCCGGACAGGGCGGTTAATGAGCAGTTCTTC

clone size: once
V gene: TRBV18
D gene: .
J gene: TRBJ2-6
CDR3 protein: CASYGTAHLSGANVLTF
CDR3 DNA: TGTGCCAGCTACGGGACGGCTCATCTCTCTGGGGCCAACGTCCTGACTTTC

clone size: .
V gene: TRBV10-3
D gene: .
J gene: TRBJ2-4
CDR3 protein: CAISGTQGGDIQYF
CDR3 DNA: TGTGCCATCAGTGGAACTCAGGGTGGGGACATTCAGTACTTC

clone size: .
V gene: TRBV4-1
D gene: .
J gene: TRBJ1-2
CDR3 protein: CASSQDIGGRGYGYTF
CDR3 DNA: TGCGCCAGCAGCCAAGATATCGGGGGGCGAGGCTATGGCTACACCTTC

clone size: .
V gene: TRBV6-5
D gene: .
J gene: TRBJ1-1
CDR3 protein: CASIKRGGENTEAFF
CDR3 DNA: TGTGCCAGCATTAAAAGAGGGGGGGAGAACACTGAAGCTTTCTTT

clone size: .
V gene: TRBV18
D gene: .
J gene: TRBJ2-7
CDR3 protein: CASSPQVLPEQYF
CDR3 DNA: TGTGCCAGCTCACCACAGGTTTTGCCCGAGCAGTACTTC

clone size: .
V gene: TRBV19
D gene: TRBD1
J gene: TRBJ1-6
CDR3 protein: CASSHDPGTGTNNSPLHF
CDR3 DNA: TGTGCCAGTAGTCACGATCCCGGGACAGGGACAAATAATTCACCCCTCCACTTT

clone size: .
V gene: TRBV29-1
D gene: .
J gene: TRBJ1-3
CDR3 protein: CSVEAGAIGNTIYF
CDR3 DNA: TGCAGCGTTGAAGCGGGGGCGATTGGAAACACCATATATTTT

clone size: .
V gene: TRBV2
D gene: TRBD1
J gene: TRBJ1-1
CDR3 protein: CASSDWDRGGTEAFF
CDR3 DNA: TGTGCCAGCAGTGATTGGGACAGGGGAGGCACTGAAGCTTTCTTT

clone size: .
V gene: TRBV30
D gene: .
J gene: TRBJ2-3
CDR3 protein: CARRGGGPTDTQYF
CDR3 DNA: TGTGCCCGGAGGGGGGGAGGGCCCACAGATACGCAGTATTTT

clone size: .
V gene: TRBV7-6
D gene: .
J gene: TRBJ2-2
CDR3 protein: CASSSPGPKVGELFF
CDR3 DNA: TGTGCCAGCAGCTCACCGGGGCCGAAGGTCGGGGAGCTGTTTTTT

clone size: .
V gene: TRBV7-8
D gene: .
J gene: TRBJ2-2
CDR3 protein: CASSLNRVRRAGELFF
CDR3 DNA: TGTGCCAGCAGCCTGAACAGGGTGAGGCGGGCCGGGGAGCTGTTTTTT

clone size: .
V gene: TRBV13
D gene: .
J gene: TRBJ1-5
CDR3 protein: CASSPGGNQPQHF
CDR3 DNA: TGTGCCAGCAGCCCGGGGGGCAATCAGCCCCAGCATTTT

clone size: .
V gene: TRBV30
D gene: .
J gene: TRBJ1-2
CDR3 protein: CAWSEGQSGAGYTF
CDR3 DNA: TGTGCCTGGAGTGAGGGCCAGTCCGGGGCTGGCTACACCTTC

clone size: .
V gene: TRBV5-1
D gene: .
J gene: TRBJ2-2
CDR3 protein: CASSSPDGIHTGELFF
CDR3 DNA: TGCGCCAGCAGCTCCCCTGACGGGATCCACACCGGGGAGCTGTTTTTT

clone size: .
V gene: TRBV5-1
D gene: .
J gene: TRBJ1-5
CDR3 protein: CASKLDEGGQPQHF
CDR3 DNA: TGCGCCAGCAAACTGGACGAGGGAGGTCAGCCCCAGCATTTT

clone size: .
V gene: TRBV7-8
D gene: TRBD1
J gene: TRBJ1-5
CDR3 protein: CASSLADTGGISNQPQHF
CDR3 DNA: TGTGCCAGCAGCTTAGCAGATACAGGGGGTATAAGCAATCAGCCCCAGCATTTT

clone size: once
V gene: TRBV30
D gene: TRBD1
J gene: TRBJ1-2
CDR3 protein: CAWSVFRTGDNGYTF
CDR3 DNA: TGTGCCTGGAGTGTATTCCGCACAGGGGACAATGGCTACACCTTC

clone size: .
V gene: TRBV19
D gene: .
J gene: TRBJ1-5
CDR3 protein: CASSIEGKPQHF
CDR3 DNA: TGTGCCAGTAGTATAGAAGGCAAACCCCAGCATTTT

clone size: .
V gene: TRBV9
D gene: .
J gene: TRBJ1-1
CDR3 protein: CASSATGTANTEAFF
CDR3 DNA: TGTGCCAGCAGCGCAACCGGGACGGCGAACACTGAAGCTTTCTTT

clone size: once
V gene: TRBV7-7
D gene: TRBD1
J gene: TRBJ2-3
CDR3 protein: CASSLGGWRDTQYF
CDR3 DNA: TGTGCTAGCAGCTTAGGGGGCTGGAGAGATACGCAGTATTTT

clone size: .
V gene: TRBV30
D gene: .
J gene: TRBJ1-4
CDR3 protein: CAWRLGEGIGKLFF
CDR3 DNA: TGTGCCTGGAGGTTAGGGGAAGGCATCGGAAAACTGTTTTTT

clone size: .
V gene: TRBV19
D gene: .
J gene: TRBJ1-2
CDR3 protein: CASSIPGEYVNYGYTF
CDR3 DNA: TGTGCCAGTAGTATCCCAGGGGAGTATGTAAACTATGGCTACACCTTC

clone size: .
V gene: TRBV7-2
D gene: .
J gene: TRBJ1-1
CDR3 protein: CASSLDWGSEAFF
CDR3 DNA: TGTGCCAGCAGCTTGGATTGGGGGTCTGAAGCTTTCTTT

clone size: .
V gene: TRBV6-2/TRBV6-3
D gene: .
J gene: TRBJ1-1
CDR3 protein: CASSSNDRFDEAFF
CDR3 DNA: TGTGCCAGCAGTTCCAACGACAGGTTTGATGAAGCTTTCTTT

clone size: .
V gene: TRBV3-1/TRBV3-2
D gene: TRBD2
J gene: TRBJ2-7
CDR3 protein: CASSSGLAGGPIRYEQYF
CDR3 DNA: TGTGCCAGCAGCTCGGGACTAGCGGGAGGGCCCATCCGCTACGAGCAGTACTTC

clone size: .
V gene: TRBV19
D gene: TRBD1
J gene: TRBJ1-5
CDR3 protein: CATRQGISNQPQHF
CDR3 DNA: TGTGCCACCAGACAGGGGATTAGCAATCAGCCCCAGCATTTT

clone size: .
V gene: TRBV6-5
D gene: .
J gene: TRBJ2-2
CDR3 protein: CASGWPTSGGELFF
CDR3 DNA: TGTGCCAGCGGATGGCCCACCTCCGGCGGGGAGCTGTTTTTT